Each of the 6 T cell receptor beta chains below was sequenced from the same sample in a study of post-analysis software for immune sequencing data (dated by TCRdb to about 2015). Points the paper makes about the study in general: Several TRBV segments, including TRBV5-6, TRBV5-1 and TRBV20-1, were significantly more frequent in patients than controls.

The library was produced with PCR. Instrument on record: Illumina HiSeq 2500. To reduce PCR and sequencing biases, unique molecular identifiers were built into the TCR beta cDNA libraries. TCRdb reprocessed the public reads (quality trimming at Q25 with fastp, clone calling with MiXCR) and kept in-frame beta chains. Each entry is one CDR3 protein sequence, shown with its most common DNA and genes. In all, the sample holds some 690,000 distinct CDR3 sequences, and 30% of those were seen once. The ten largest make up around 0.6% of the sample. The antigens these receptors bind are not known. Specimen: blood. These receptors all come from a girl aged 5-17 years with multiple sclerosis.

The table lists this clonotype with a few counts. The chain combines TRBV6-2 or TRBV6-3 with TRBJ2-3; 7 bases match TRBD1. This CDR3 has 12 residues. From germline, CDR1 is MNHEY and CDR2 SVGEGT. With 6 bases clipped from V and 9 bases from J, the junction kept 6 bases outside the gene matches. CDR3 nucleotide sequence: TGTGCCAGCAGCGACAGGGTCGTGACGCAGTATTTT. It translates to CASSDRVVTQYF.

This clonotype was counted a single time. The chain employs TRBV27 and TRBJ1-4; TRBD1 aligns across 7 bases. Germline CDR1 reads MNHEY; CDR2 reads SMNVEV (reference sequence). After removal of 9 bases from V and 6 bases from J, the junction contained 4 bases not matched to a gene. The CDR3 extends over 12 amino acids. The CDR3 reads CASAQGDEKLFF. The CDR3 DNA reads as TGTGCCAGTGCCCAGGGGGATGAAAAACTGTTTTTT.

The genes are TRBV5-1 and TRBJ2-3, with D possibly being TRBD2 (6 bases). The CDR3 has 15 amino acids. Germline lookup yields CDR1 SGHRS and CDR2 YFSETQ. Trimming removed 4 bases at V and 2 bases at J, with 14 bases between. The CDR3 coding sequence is TGCGCCAGCAGCCTATCGGGACTGTACACAGATACGCAGTATTTT. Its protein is CASSLSGLYTDTQYF.

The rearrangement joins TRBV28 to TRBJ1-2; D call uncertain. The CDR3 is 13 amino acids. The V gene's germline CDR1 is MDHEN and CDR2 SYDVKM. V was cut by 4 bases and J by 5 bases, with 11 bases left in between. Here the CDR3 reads CASSSEDVYGYTF. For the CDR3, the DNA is TGTGCCAGCAGTTCCGAGGACGTGTATGGCTACACCTTC.

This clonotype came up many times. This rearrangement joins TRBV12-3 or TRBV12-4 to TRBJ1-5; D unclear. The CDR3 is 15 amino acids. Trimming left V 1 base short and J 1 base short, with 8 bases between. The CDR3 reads CASSLGGFSNQPQHF. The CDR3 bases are TGTGCCAGCAGTTTAGGAGGGTTCAGCAATCAGCCCCAGCATTTT.

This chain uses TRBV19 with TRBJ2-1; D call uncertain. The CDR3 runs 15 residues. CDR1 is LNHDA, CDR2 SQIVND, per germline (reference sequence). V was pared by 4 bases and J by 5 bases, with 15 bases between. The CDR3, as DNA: TGTGCCAGTAGTACCCAGCTAGGATCCCACAATGAGCAGTTCTTC. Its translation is CASSTQLGSHNEQFF.